This T cell receptor beta chain came from a study of T cells in Graves' hyperthyroidism and ophthalmopathy. Researchers took RNA transcripts and amplified the TCR beta CDR3 regions from them. HTBI primers were employed in a first-round RT-PCR of the TCR CDR3. TCRdb reprocessed the multiplex PCR reads via MiXCR and lists one record per CDR3 protein. In the table there are roughly 300,000 distinct CDR3 sequences, about 25% of which are singletons. The CDR3 is 15 amino acids. Germline trimming cut 5 bases from V and 5 bases from J; bases unmatched to any gene: 9. This clonotype appeared a few times. The antigen remains unidentified. Study results and caveats: Blood also held most thyroid clonotypes expanded beyond 0.001.

Lactation, pregnancy, other autoimmune disease or uncontrolled infection led to exclusion of patients. Together with thyroid ultrasound, orbital computed tomography, serum thyroxine and TRAb, clinical symptoms were used for diagnoses. The PBMCs were sourced from fresh peripheral blood (about 9.7 ml). The J gene is TRBJ1-5, the V gene TRBV12-3 or TRBV12-4; TRBD1 matches at 7 bases. What was sequenced was blood. The sequence came from a man aged 35 to 55 with Graves' hyperthyroidism that later progressed to Graves' ophthalmopathy. CDR3 bases: TGTGCCAGCAGTCTGATGGACAGGAAAGATCAGCCCCAGCATTTT. It translates to CASSLMDRKDQPQHF.